This T cell receptor beta chain was documented in a study of blood T cell repertoires in COVID-19. Measured with immunoSEQ multiplex PCR; TCRdb has only the in-frame clones, and not every one. This sample has a few hundred thousand clones, with roughly 91% found just once. The CDR3 runs to 13 residues. CDR1 and CDR2 (germline): SNHLY, FYNNEI. The V end lost 9 bases, the J end lost 5 bases, and 16 bases lay between the germline ends. Sequencing was carried out using PBMCs or T cells enriched from blood (not recorded which). This clonotype originated in a man in his forties who had recovered from COVID-19. The chain has TRBV2 and TRBJ1-2; the D gene is possibly TRBD1 (6 bases). DNA of the CDR3: TGTGCCAGGAGAGGGGGTTCTGGGTATGGCTACACCTTC. Encoded protein: CARRGGSGYGYTF.